Sequencing of this T cell receptor (beta chain) was carried out in a study of T cell changes during pregnancy in multiple sclerosis. The assay was immunoSEQ multiplex PCR, and TCRdb's table has in-frame clones only and misses some. Of some 120,000 clones listed, roughly 95% are singletons. The CDR3 length is 16 residues. V gave up 4 bases and J gave up 4 bases; unmatched junction bases: 10. Germline-derived CDR1 and CDR2 are MDHEN and SYDVKM. The chain has TRBV28 and TRBJ1-5; 7 bases line up with TRBD1. The sequencing here drew on peripheral blood, taken after pregnancy. This receptor was identified in a female donor with multiple sclerosis, enrolled in a pregnancy study. CDR3 nucleotides: TGTGCCAGCAGTTGGACCCCGGGACAGAGTAATCAGCCCCAGCATTTT. It yields the protein CASSWTPGQSNQPQHF.